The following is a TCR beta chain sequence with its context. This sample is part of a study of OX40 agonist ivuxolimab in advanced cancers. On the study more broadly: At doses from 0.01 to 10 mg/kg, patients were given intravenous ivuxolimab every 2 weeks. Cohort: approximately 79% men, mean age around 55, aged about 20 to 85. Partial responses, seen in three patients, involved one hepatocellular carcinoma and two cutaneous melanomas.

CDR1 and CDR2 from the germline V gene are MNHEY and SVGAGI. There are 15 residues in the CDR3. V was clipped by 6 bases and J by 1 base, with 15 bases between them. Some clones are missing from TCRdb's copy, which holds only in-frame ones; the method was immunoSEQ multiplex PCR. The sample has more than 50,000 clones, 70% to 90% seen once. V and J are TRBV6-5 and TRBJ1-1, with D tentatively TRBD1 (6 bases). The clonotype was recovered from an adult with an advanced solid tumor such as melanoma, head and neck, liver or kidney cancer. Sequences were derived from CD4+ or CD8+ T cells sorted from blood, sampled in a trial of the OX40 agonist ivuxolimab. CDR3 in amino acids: CASSPDRSPNTEAFF. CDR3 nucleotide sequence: TGTGCCAGCAGCCCCGACAGGAGCCCGAACACTGAAGCTTTCTTT.